The 10 T cell receptor beta chains below all came from one sample that was sequenced in a study of T cell changes during pregnancy in multiple sclerosis. Clones were sequenced by immunoSEQ multiplex PCR, and TCRdb holds only the in-frame ones, with some missing. Among approximately 30,000 clones listed, 88% were seen once. Sequenced here: CD8+ T cells from peripheral blood mononuclear cells, sampled in the second trimester of pregnancy. The receptors shown here come from a female donor with multiple sclerosis, enrolled in a pregnancy study.

The V and J genes are TRBV28 and TRBJ1-2, with D possibly being TRBD1 (6 bases). The germline CDR1 and CDR2 sequences are MDHEN and SYDVKM. The ends were cut back, 5 bases at V and 5 bases at J, with 15 bases in the middle. The CDR3 sequence is 14 residues long. The CDR3 DNA reads as TGTGCCAGCAGTCCTCCACTAACAGGGTATGGCTACACCTTC. Its protein product is CASSPPLTGYGYTF.

The J gene is TRBJ1-1, the V gene TRBV2; TRBD1 agrees at 9 bases. Germline V gene sequence: CDR1 SNHLY, CDR2 FYNNEI. Trimming at V came to 6 bases and at J to 5 bases, leaving 1 base not matched to a gene. CDR3 size: 12 residues. This CDR3 is CASRDRGTEAFF. The DNA for the CDR3 is TGTGCCAGCAGGGACAGGGGAACTGAAGCTTTCTTT.

The chain joins TRBV4-1 to TRBJ1-2; 9 positions match TRBD1. The CDR3 covers 17 residues. V lost 4 bases, J lost 2 bases, and 11 bases stayed unmatched. Germline CDR1 and CDR2: MGHRA and YSYEKL. CDR3 region: CASSLMGTGTGNYGYTF. CDR3 coding DNA: TGCGCCAGCAGCCTCATGGGGACCGGGACAGGGAACTATGGCTACACCTTC.

The chain carries TRBV5-4 and TRBJ2-3; TRBD1 matches 10 bases. V shed 4 bases and J 5 bases; nucleotides not matched to a gene: 7. CDR3 length: 15 amino acids. The germline gives CDR1 SGHNT, CDR2 YYREEE (reference sequence). CDR3 loop: CASSTRDRGRDTQYF. CDR3 in DNA: TGTGCCAGCAGCACCCGGGACAGGGGAAGAGATACGCAGTATTTT.

V usage is TRBV6-6 and J usage is TRBJ1-4; the match to TRBD1 covers 7 bases. The V and J ends lost 6 bases and 8 bases, in that order; junction bases with no gene match: 12. The CDR3 length is 15 residues. Germline CDR1 is MNHNY and CDR2 is SVGAGI (reference sequence). CDR3 in amino acids: CASRTSRGPVEKLFF. The CDR3 bases are TGTGCCAGCAGGACGTCGAGGGGGCCGGTCGAAAAACTGTTTTTT.

This chain uses TRBV9 with TRBJ1-5; D remains unclear. The CDR3 consists of 13 residues. The germline gives CDR1 SGDLS, CDR2 YYNGEE. The ends were cut back, 3 bases at V and 6 bases at J, with 10 bases in the middle. The chain's CDR3 is CASSGTPGQPQHF. CDR3 in DNA: TGTGCCAGCAGCGGTACCCCAGGTCAGCCCCAGCATTTT.

V usage is TRBV28 and J usage is TRBJ2-1; 7 bases map to TRBD1. The CDR3 covers 15 residues. Germline values: CDR1 MDHEN, CDR2 SYDVKM. The V and J ends lost 3 bases and 8 bases, in that order; junction bases with no gene match: 10. The CDR3 loop is CASSFPTTGLDEQFF. The CDR3 DNA is TGTGCCAGCAGTTTCCCAACGACAGGGCTCGATGAGCAGTTCTTC. Full variable domain (rest looked up from reference TRBV28 and TRBJ2-1): DVKVTQSSRYLVKRTGEKVFLECVQDMDHENMFWYRQDPGLGLRLIYFSYDVKMKEKGDIPEGYSVSREKKERFSLILESASTNQTSMYLCASSFPTTGLDEQFFGPGTRLTVL.

This clone was seen a single time. The chain recombines TRBV6-6 with TRBJ1-4, with D perhaps TRBD1 (5 bases). V was trimmed by 1 base and J by 8 bases, leaving 11 bases between them. Germline-derived CDR1 and CDR2 are MNHNY and SVGAGI (reference sequence). The CDR3 covers 14 residues. The CDR3 DNA sequence: TGTGCCAGCAGTTACTGGCCAGGGAACGAAAAACTGTTTTTT. It specifies CASSYWPGNEKLFF.

This clone showed up just a few times. CDR3 residues: CASSSRTGRNSPLHF. DNA of the CDR3: TGTGCCAGCAGTTCCCGGACAGGGCGAAATTCACCCCTCCACTTT. The rearrangement joins TRBV28 to TRBJ1-6, with 8 bases fitting TRBD1. Germline values: CDR1 MDHEN, CDR2 SYDVKM. V shed 4 bases, J shed 7 bases, and the junction held 6 bases outside the gene matches. The CDR3 loop spans 15 amino acids.

This chain joins TRBV6-6 and TRBJ2-7; a weak D match, TRBD1 (6 bases). V dropped 5 bases and J dropped 2 bases, with 13 bases sitting between them. The CDR3 sequence is 14 residues long. The germline V gene encodes CDR1 MNHNY and CDR2 SVGAGI (reference sequence). CDR3 in amino acids: CASSLQGSTYEQYF. CDR3 DNA sequence: TGTGCCAGCAGTCTTCAGGGGAGCACCTACGAGCAGTACTTC.